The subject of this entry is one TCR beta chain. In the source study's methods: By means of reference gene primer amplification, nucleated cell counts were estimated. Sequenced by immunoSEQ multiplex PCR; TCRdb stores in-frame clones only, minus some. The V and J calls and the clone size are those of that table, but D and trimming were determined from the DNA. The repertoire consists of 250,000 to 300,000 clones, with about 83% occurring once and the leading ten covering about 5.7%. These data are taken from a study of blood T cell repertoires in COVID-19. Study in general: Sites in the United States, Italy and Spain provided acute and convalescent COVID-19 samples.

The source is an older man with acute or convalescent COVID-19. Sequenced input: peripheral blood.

The CDR3 DNA sequence: TGTGCCAGCAGCCAAGCTCAAACGGGAGCAGCGGATACGCAGTATTTT. Its protein product is CASSQAQTGAADTQYF. This chain uses TRBV3-1 (or the pseudogene TRBV3-2) with TRBJ2-3, with D possibly TRBD2 on 6 matching bases. Germline-derived CDR1 and CDR2 are LGHDT and YNNKEL (reference sequence). V was clipped by 1 base and J by 6 bases, with 17 bases between them. The CDR3 runs 16 residues.